A selection of T cell receptor beta chains follows, all from one sample in a study of blood T cell repertoires in COVID-19. Libraries were prepared by immunoSEQ multiplex PCR; TCRdb keeps only in-frame clonotypes and omits some of them. The data hold some 330,000 clones, with more than 75% observed a single time. The sample comprised PBMCs or T cells enriched from blood (not recorded which). Receptors originate from a man aged 30-40 years who had recovered from COVID-19. Both conserved end residues are part of each CDR3. The order of the fields is J gene, clone size, V gene, CDR3 length, D gene, CDR3 DNA, CDR3 protein. The D gene is left open where the match is weak. A row's size may be missing; if present it is once, few, many or a size class.

>TRBJ2-1|.|TRBV7-9|15|TRBD1
TGTGCCAGCAGCTCCCGGATGGGACAGCGAAATGAGCAGTTCTTC
CASSSRMGQRNEQFF
>TRBJ2-7|once|TRBV27|14|TRBD1
TGTGCCAGCAGTTCCCTCTGGGACAGGGACGAGCAGTACTTC
CASSSLWDRDEQYF
>TRBJ1-2|.|TRBV6-5|12|.
TGTGCCAGCAGTCAGGGTCTCTATGGCTACACCTTC
CASSQGLYGYTF
>TRBJ2-2|.|TRBV4-1|16|.
TGCGCCAGCAGCCAAGATTCGCAGGCTTACACCGGGGAGCTGTTTTTT
CASSQDSQAYTGELFF
>TRBJ2-6|.|TRBV2|15|TRBD1
TGTGCCAGCAGTGCCGACAGGGCTGGGGCCAACGTCCTGACTTTC
CASSADRAGANVLTF
>TRBJ2-3|.|TRBV3-1/TRBV3-2|17|.
TGTGCCAGCAGCCGTAAGGGGGGGGGCCACGGTGGAGATACGCAGTATTTT
CASSRKGGGHGGDTQYF
>TRBJ2-7|.|TRBV28|11|.
TGTGCCAGCAGTCTCAGGGGTGAGCAGTACTTC
CASSLRGEQYF
>TRBJ2-7|.|TRBV24-1|16|.
TGTGCCACCAGTGATTTGTCAGCGGGTGGGCCAGACGAGCAGTACTTC
CATSDLSAGGPDEQYF
>TRBJ1-3|once|TRBV28|14|.
TGTGCCAGCAGCTCGACCAGACGGGGAGGCACCATATATTTT
CASSSTRRGGTIYF
>TRBJ2-5|.|TRBV5-1|16|TRBD2
TGCGCCAGCAGCCTCTTAACCGGGGGGGCGGTTGAGACCCAGTACTTC
CASSLLTGGAVETQYF
>TRBJ2-3|.|TRBV2|16|.
TGTGCCAGCAGTGAATGGGCGCAAACAACCACAGATACGCAGTATTTT
CASSEWAQTTTDTQYF
>TRBJ2-5|few|TRBV5-1|14|TRBD2
TGCGCCAGCAGCGCCGGGGGGGACTCCCAGGCCCAGTACTTC
CASSAGGDSQAQYF
>TRBJ2-2|.|TRBV21-1|16|.
TGTGCCAGCAGCAAGAGGGACAGGCGGAACACCGGGGAGCTGTTTTTT
CASSKRDRRNTGELFF
>TRBJ1-5|.|TRBV19|13|TRBD1
TGTGCCAGTAGTGGGCAGGGGGCTCAGCCCCAGCATTTT
CASSGQGAQPQHF
>TRBJ2-7|.|TRBV19|14|.
TGTGCCAGTAGTCTCCTAGCAGGGGCCTACGAGCAGTACTTC
CASSLLAGAYEQYF
>TRBJ2-5|.|TRBV10-1|13|.
TGCGCCAGCAGTCGCCAGATCCAAGAGACCCAGTACTTC
CASSRQIQETQYF
>TRBJ1-1|.|TRBV18|12|.
TGTGCCAGCTCACCTCCAGGCGATGAAGCTTTCTTT
CASSPPGDEAFF
>TRBJ1-2|.|TRBV18|16|TRBD1
TGTGCCAGCTCACCCTCGGGACAGGCCGGAAACTATGGCTACACCTTC
CASSPSGQAGNYGYTF
>TRBJ1-4|.|TRBV30|14|TRBD1
TGTGCCTGGACCTGGACAGGCACTAATGAAAAACTGTTTTTT
CAWTWTGTNEKLFF
>TRBJ2-7|.|TRBV5-1|13|.
TGCGCCAGCAGCCAACAGGGTAATGGCGAGCAGTACTTC
CASSQQGNGEQYF
>TRBJ2-1|.|TRBV5-1|17|TRBD2
TGCGCCAGCAGCTTACCGGGACTAGCGGACTCCTACAATGAGCAGTTCTTC
CASSLPGLADSYNEQFF
>TRBJ2-2|once|TRBV28|14|TRBD2
TGTGCCAGTAGCGGGGGGGCGAACACCGGGGAGCTGTTTTTT
CASSGGANTGELFF
>TRBJ2-6|.|TRBV28|13|.
TGTGCCAGCACCATCTCTGGGGCCAACGTCCTGACTTTC
CASTISGANVLTF
>TRBJ1-2|.|TRBV28|13|TRBD1
TGTGCCAGCAGTTTCAACAGGGGGTATGGCTACACCTTC
CASSFNRGYGYTF
>TRBJ2-4|.|TRBV6-5|16|.
TGTGCCAGCAGTTACGGAACAGGAGGGGCCAAAAACATTCAGTACTTC
CASSYGTGGAKNIQYF
>TRBJ2-2|.|TRBV7-6|16|TRBD1
TGTGCCAGCAGTTTAGTCGGGACAGGAAACACCGGGGAGCTGTTTTTT
CASSLVGTGNTGELFF
>TRBJ2-7|.|TRBV7-6|15|TRBD2
TGTGCCAGCAGCCGGGGGGGGAGCCTCTCCTACGAGCAGTACTTC
CASSRGGSLSYEQYF
>TRBJ1-6|.|TRBV7-9|14|.
TGTGCCAGCAGCTTTTCTTCCCGGGATTCACCCCTCCACTTT
CASSFSSRDSPLHF
>TRBJ2-1|.|TRBV1|16|.
TGCACCAGCAGCCAAGATTGCGGGAGCTCCTACAATGAGCAGTTCTTC
CTSSQDCGSSYNEQFF
>TRBJ2-7|.|TRBV7-6|14|.
TGTGCCAGCAGCTTAGCTTCAGGGCACTACGAGCAGTACTTC
CASSLASGHYEQYF
>TRBJ2-7|.|TRBV29-1|17|TRBD2
TGCAGCGCTCGACTAGCGGGAGTGGTGACACGGGCCCACGAGCAGTACTTC
CSARLAGVVTRAHEQYF
>TRBJ1-1|.|TRBV30|13|TRBD1
TGTGCCTGGAGGGAACAGGGGACCACTGAAGCTTTCTTT
CAWREQGTTEAFF
>TRBJ1-2|once|TRBV28|14|TRBD1
TGTGCCAGCAGTTTATCGGACAGGGGGCTTGGCTACACCTTC
CASSLSDRGLGYTF
>TRBJ1-1|.|TRBV9|14|.
TGTGCCAGCAGCCCTCGGTCTGGGGCCCCTGAGGATTTCTTT
CASSPRSGAPEDFF
>TRBJ2-3|.|TRBV15|15|.
TGTGCCACCAGCGGGGGGAGGAGGAGCACAGATACGCAGTATTTT
CATSGGRRSTDTQYF
>TRBJ2-3|.|TRBV9|15|.
TGTGCCAGCAACCCCCTAGGCGGAAGCACAGATACGCAGTATTTT
CASNPLGGSTDTQYF
>TRBJ1-2|.|TRBV7-8|12|TRBD1
TGTGCCAGCAGCAAAGGACAGGGTGGCTACACCTTC
CASSKGQGGYTF
>TRBJ1-6|.|TRBV3-1/TRBV3-2|16|.
TGTGCCAGCAGCCAAGCCGGAGGGCAGGGTAATTCACCCCTCCACTTT
CASSQAGGQGNSPLHF
>TRBJ2-1|few|TRBV14|13|.
TGTGCCACTTCGGCGGAGTTATACAATGAGCAGTTCTTC
CATSAELYNEQFF